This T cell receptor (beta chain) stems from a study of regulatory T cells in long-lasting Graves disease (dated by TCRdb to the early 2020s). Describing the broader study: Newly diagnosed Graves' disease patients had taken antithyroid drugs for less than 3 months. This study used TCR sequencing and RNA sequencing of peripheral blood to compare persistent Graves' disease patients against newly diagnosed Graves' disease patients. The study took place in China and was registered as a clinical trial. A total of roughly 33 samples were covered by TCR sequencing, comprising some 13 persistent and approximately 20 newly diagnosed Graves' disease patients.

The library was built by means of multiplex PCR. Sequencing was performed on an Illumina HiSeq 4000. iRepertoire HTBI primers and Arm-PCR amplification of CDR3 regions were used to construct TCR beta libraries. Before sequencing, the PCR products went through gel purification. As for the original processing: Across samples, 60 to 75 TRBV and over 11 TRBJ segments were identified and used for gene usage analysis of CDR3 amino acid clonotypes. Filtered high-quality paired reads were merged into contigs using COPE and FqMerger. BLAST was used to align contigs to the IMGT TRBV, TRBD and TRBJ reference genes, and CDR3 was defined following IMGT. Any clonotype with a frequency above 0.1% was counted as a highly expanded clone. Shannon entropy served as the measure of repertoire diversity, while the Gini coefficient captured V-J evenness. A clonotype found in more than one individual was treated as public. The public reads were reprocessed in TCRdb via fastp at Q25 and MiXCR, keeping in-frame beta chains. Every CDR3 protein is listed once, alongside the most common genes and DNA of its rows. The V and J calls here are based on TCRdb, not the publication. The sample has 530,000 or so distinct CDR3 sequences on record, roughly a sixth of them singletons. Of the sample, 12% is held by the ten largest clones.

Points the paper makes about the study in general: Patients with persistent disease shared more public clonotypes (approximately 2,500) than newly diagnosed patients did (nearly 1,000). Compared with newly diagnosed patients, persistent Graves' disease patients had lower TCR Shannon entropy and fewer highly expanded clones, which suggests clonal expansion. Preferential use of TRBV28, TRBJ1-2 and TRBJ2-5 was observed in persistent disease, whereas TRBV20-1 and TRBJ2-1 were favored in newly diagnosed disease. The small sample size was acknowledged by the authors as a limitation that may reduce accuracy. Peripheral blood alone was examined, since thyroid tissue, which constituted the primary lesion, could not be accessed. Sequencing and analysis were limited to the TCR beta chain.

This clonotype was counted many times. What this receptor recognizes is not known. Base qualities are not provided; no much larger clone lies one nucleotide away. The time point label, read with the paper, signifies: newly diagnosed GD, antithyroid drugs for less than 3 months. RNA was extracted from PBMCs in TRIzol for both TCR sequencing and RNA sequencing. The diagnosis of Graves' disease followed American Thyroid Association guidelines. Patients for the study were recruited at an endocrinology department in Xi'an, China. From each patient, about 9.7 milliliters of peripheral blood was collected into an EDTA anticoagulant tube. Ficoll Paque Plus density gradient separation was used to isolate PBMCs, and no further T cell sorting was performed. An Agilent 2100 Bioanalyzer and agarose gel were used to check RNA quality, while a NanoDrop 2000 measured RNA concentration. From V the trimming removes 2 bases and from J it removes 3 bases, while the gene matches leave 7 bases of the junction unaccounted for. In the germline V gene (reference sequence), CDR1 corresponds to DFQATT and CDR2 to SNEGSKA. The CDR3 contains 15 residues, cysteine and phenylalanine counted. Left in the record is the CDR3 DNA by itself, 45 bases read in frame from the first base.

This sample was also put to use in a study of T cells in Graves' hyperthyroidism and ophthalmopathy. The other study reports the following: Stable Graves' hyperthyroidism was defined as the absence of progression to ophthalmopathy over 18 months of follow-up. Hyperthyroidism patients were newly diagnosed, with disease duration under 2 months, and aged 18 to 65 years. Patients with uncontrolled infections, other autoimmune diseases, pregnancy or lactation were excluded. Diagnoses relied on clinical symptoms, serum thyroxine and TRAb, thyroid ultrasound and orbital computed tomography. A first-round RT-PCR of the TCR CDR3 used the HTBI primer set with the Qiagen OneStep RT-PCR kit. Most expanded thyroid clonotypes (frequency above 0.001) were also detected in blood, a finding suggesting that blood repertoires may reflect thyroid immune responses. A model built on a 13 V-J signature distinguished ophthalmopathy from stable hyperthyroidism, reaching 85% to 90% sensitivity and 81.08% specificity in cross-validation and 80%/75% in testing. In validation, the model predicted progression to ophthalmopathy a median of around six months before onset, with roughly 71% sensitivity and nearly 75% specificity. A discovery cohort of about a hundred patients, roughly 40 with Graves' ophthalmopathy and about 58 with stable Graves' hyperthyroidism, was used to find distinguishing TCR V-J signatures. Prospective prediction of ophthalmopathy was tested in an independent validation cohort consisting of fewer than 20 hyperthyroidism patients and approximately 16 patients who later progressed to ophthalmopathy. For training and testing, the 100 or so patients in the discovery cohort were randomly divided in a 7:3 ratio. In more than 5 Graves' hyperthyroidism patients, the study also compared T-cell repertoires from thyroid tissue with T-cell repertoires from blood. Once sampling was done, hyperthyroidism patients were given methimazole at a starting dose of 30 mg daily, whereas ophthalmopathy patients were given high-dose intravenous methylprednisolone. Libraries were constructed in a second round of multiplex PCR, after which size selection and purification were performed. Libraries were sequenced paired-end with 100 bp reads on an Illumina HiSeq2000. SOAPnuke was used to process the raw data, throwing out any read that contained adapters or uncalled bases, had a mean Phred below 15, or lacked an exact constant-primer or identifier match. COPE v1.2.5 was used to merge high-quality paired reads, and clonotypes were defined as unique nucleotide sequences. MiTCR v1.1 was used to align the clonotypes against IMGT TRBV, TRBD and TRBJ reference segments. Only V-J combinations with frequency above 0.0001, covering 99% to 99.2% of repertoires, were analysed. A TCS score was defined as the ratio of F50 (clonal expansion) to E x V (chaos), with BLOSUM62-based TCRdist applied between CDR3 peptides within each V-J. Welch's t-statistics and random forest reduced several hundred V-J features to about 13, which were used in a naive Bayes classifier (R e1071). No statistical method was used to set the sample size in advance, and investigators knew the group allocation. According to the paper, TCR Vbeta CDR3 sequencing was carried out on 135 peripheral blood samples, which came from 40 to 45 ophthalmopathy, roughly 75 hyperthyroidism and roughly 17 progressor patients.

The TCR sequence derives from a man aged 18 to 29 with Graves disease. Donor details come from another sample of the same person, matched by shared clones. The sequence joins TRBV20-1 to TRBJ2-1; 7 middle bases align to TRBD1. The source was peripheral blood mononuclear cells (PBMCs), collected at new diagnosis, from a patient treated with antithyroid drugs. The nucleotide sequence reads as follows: TGCAGTGCTAGATCGGCCTCAGGGGGCTACAATGAGCAGTTCTTC. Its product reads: CSARSASGGYNEQFF.